These 32 T cell receptor beta chains originate from one sample sequenced in a study of T cell responses to AZD1222 COVID-19 vaccine. Libraries were prepared by immunoSEQ multiplex PCR; TCRdb keeps only in-frame clonotypes and omits some of them. The data contain 160,000 or so clones, 85% to 95% of them singletons. The sequenced sample was peripheral blood, obtained 28 days after the second AZD1222 dose. These receptors all come from an adult who received the AZD1222 COVID-19 vaccine.

The V call is TRBV10-3, the J call TRBJ2-1, with D maybe TRBD2 (5 bases). The CDR3 extends over 13 amino acids. From germline, CDR1 is ENHRY and CDR2 SYGVKD. V dropped 10 bases and J dropped 9 bases, with 19 bases sitting between them. The CDR3 nucleotides read TGTGCCACCTCGGGAACCGCCTTAGCTGAGCAGTTCTTC. Amino acids: CATSGTALAEQFF.

The chain couples TRBV27 to TRBJ1-1; possible D gene TRBD1, 5 bases. Germline V gene sequence: CDR1 MNHEY, CDR2 SMNVEV (reference sequence). The CDR3 contains 14 residues. V shed 1 base and J shed 6 bases, with 12 bases lying between them. In DNA, the CDR3 is TGTGCCAGCAGTTTATTGCACGGGACCGCTGAAGCTTTCTTT. Protein sequence: CASSLLHGTAEAFF.

The chain carries TRBV5-1 and TRBJ1-6; D unclear. There are 13 residues in the CDR3. Germline CDR1 is SGHRS and CDR2 is YFSETQ. Between the trimmed V and J ends, which lost 5 bases and 7 bases, there was a span of 10 bases. In DNA form, the CDR3 reads TGCGCCAGCAGAACAGTCGGCAATTCACCCCTCCACTTT. Amino acids: CASRTVGNSPLHF. The entire variable domain, with the rest obtained from reference TRBV5-1 and TRBJ1-6, is as follows: KAGVTQTPRYLIKTRGQQVTLSCSPISGHRSVSWYQQTPGQGLQFLFEYFSETQRNKGNFPGRFSGRQFSNSRSEMNVSTLELGDSALYLCASRTVGNSPLHFGNGTRLTVT.

The CDR3 coding sequence is TGTGCCAGCAGGGCCGGGATAAATAATTCACCCCTCCACTTT. This translates into CASRAGINNSPLHF. This chain connects TRBV7-2 to TRBJ1-6; D gene ambiguous. Germline V gene sequence: CDR1 SGHTA, CDR2 FQGNSA. The CDR3 sequence is 14 residues long. V lost 6 bases to trimming and J lost 5 bases, with 11 bases between them. The full variable domain, with the rest looked up from reference TRBV7-2 and TRBJ1-6, is GAGVSQSPSNKVTEKGKDVELRCDPISGHTALYWYRQSLGQGLEFLIYFQGNSAPDKSGLPSDRFSAERTGGSVSTLTIQRTQQEDSAVYLCASRAGINNSPLHFGNGTRLTVT.

The chain has TRBV29-1 and TRBJ2-1; the D gene could be TRBD1 or TRBD2 (6 bases each). V lost 3 bases to trimming and J lost 8 bases, with 14 bases between them. Germline CDR1 SQVTM, CDR2 ANQGSEA. This CDR3 is 13 amino acids long. CDR3 in DNA: TGCAGCGTTGACGGGGGCGAGGTGGATGAGCAGTTCTTC. Translation: CSVDGGEVDEQFF.

The CDR3 coding sequence is TGTGCCAGCAGCTTGGGTCAAACAGGTCAGCCCCAGCATTTT. Residues: CASSLGQTGQPQHF. This chain connects TRBV5-6 to TRBJ1-5; D might be TRBD1 (5 bases). The ends were cut back, 0 bases at V and 6 bases at J, with 10 bases in the middle. Germline V CDR1 and CDR2: SGHDT, YYEEEE. The CDR3 has 14 amino acids. The full variable domain, its missing parts supplied by reference TRBV5-6 and TRBJ1-5, is DAGVTQSPTHLIKTRGQQVTLRCSPKSGHDTVSWYQQALGQGPQFIFQYYEEEERQRGNFPDRFSGHQFPNYSSELNVNALLLGDSALYLCASSLGQTGQPQHFGDGTRLSIL.

The chain couples TRBV11-2 to TRBJ1-2; 9 nucleotides match TRBD1. Germline CDR1 reads SGHAT; CDR2 reads FQNNGV. V lost 0 bases, J lost 7 bases, and 6 bases stayed unmatched. The CDR3 spans 15 residues. DNA of the CDR3: TGTGCCAGCAGCTTAGATGAACAGGGGGCGGGTGGCTACACCTTC. Residues: CASSLDEQGAGGYTF.

The CDR3 DNA is TGTGCCAGCTCACCACCGGGACAGGGCTTTTCCTACGAGCAGTACTTC. Protein product: CASSPPGQGFSYEQYF. The rearrangement joins TRBV18 to TRBJ2-7, with 9 bases that match TRBD1. This CDR3 region has 16 residues. The ends lost 0 bases at V and 1 base at J; junction bases unmatched: 4. Germline V gene data show CDR1 as KGHSH and CDR2 as LQKENI. The entire variable domain, with the rest obtained from reference TRBV18 and TRBJ2-7, is as follows: NAGVMQNPRHLVRRRGQEARLRCSPMKGHSHVYWYRQLPEEGLKFMVYLQKENIIDESGMPKERFSAEFPKEGPSILRIQQVVRGDSAAYFCASSPPGQGFSYEQYFGPGTRLTVT.

The chain combines TRBV19 with TRBJ2-1; D possibly uses TRBD1 or TRBD2 (5 bases each). The CDR3 has 15 amino acids. Trimming took off 2 bases at V and 5 bases at J, with 13 bases between the two ends. The germline V gene has CDR1 LNHDA and CDR2 SQIVND (reference sequence). Here the CDR3 reads CASSIKRPGHNEQFF. In DNA form, the CDR3 reads TGTGCCAGTAGTATAAAGCGACCGGGACACAATGAGCAGTTCTTC. The full variable domain, with the rest looked up from reference TRBV19 and TRBJ2-1, is DGGITQSPKYLFRKEGQNVTLSCEQNLNHDAMYWYRQDPGQGLRLIYYSQIVNDFQKGDIAEGYSVSREKKESFPLTVTSAQKNPTAFYLCASSIKRPGHNEQFFGPGTRLTVL.

This clone was observed a single time. This chain joins TRBV7-2 and TRBJ1-2; 7 bases are shared with TRBD1. The CDR3 has 17 residues. V shed 0 bases, J shed 4 bases, and the junction held 11 bases outside the gene matches. Germline CDR1 reads SGHTA; CDR2 reads FQGNSA. The CDR3 DNA is TGTGCCAGCAGCTTAGCAACACAGGGGCGAAGGGGCTATGGCTACACCTTC. Encoded protein: CASSLATQGRRGYGYTF.

The V gene is TRBV2, the J gene TRBJ2-5; 7 bases are a match to TRBD1. Germline CDR1 is SNHLY and CDR2 is FYNNEI. This CDR3 contains 11 residues. Trimming cost V 7 bases and J 5 bases; bases outside gene matches: 1. CDR3: CASTRGETQYF. The DNA for the CDR3 is TGTGCCAGCACCAGGGGGGAGACCCAGTACTTC.

The J gene is TRBJ2-7, the V gene TRBV3-1 (or the pseudogene TRBV3-2); 8 bases are shared with TRBD1. V shed 1 base and J 7 bases; nucleotides not matched to a gene: 9. The CDR3 has 15 residues. CDR1 is LGHDT, CDR2 YNNKEL, per germline (reference sequence). CDR3 coding DNA: TGTGCCAGCAGCCAAGGGGGCAGGGGGCGGAATGAGCAGTACTTC. Amino acids: CASSQGGRGRNEQYF.

The chain couples TRBV6-2 or TRBV6-3 to TRBJ2-7, with 10 bases aligning to TRBD2. The CDR3 contains 17 residues. Looked up from germline, CDR1 is MNHEY and CDR2 is SVGEGT. The V segment lost 2 bases and the J segment 1 base; nucleotides outside the gene matches: 8. The CDR3 bases are TGTGCCAGCAGTTACCAATGGGGACTAGCGAATTCCTACGAGCAGTACTTC. As protein: CASSYQWGLANSYEQYF.

This clone was detected only once. The rearrangement joins TRBV7-8 to TRBJ2-1, with TRBD2 matching 11 bases. J lost 8 bases, V lost 8 bases, and 11 bases had no gene match. Looked up from germline, CDR1 is SGHVS and CDR2 is FQNEAQ. The CDR3 sequence is 15 residues long. The CDR3 loop reads CASQFPASGRYEQFF. CDR3 bases: TGTGCCAGCCAATTCCCGGCTAGCGGGAGGTATGAGCAGTTCTTC.

The rearrangement links TRBV5-1 to TRBJ2-3, with D possibly TRBD2 on 6 matching bases. Germline CDR1 is SGHRS and CDR2 is YFSETQ. The CDR3 sequence is 15 residues long. The V end was cut by 0 bases, the J end by 0 bases, with 8 bases between. The DNA of the CDR3 is TGCGCCAGCAGCTTGGTGGGGACTAGCACAGATACGCAGTATTTT. Its translation is CASSLVGTSTDTQYF.

This clone has only a few counts. The chain combines TRBV7-2 with TRBJ1-3, with D unclear. V was trimmed by 5 bases and J by 8 bases, leaving 10 bases between them. CDR1 and CDR2 (germline): SGHTA, FQGNSA. CDR3 size: 12 residues. The CDR3 DNA reads as TGTGCCAGCAGCGATCCCCGAGACACCATATATTTT. Translation: CASSDPRDTIYF. The whole variable domain, remainder taken from reference TRBV7-2 and TRBJ1-3, is GAGVSQSPSNKVTEKGKDVELRCDPISGHTALYWYRQSLGQGLEFLIYFQGNSAPDKSGLPSDRFSAERTGGSVSTLTIQRTQQEDSAVYLCASSDPRDTIYFGEGSWLTVV.

The chain is built from TRBV3-1 (or the pseudogene TRBV3-2) and TRBJ2-7; no clear D. Germline assignment: CDR1 LGHDT and CDR2 YNNKEL (reference sequence). Trimming took 1 base from V and 1 from J, leaving 20 bases between them. The CDR3 has 18 amino acids. The CDR3 sequence: CASSQVRTSEFPSYEQYF. DNA for the CDR3: TGTGCCAGCAGCCAAGTCCGAACAAGCGAGTTTCCGTCCTACGAGCAGTACTTC.

This chain connects TRBV15 to TRBJ1-5; no reliable D call. Trimming stripped 0 bases from V and 7 bases from J, with 10 bases between. Germline-derived CDR1 and CDR2 are LNHNV and YYDKDF (reference sequence). The CDR3 length is 14 residues. The CDR3 nucleotides read TGTGCCACCAGCAGAGACCGGGAGAGGCAGCCCCAGCATTTT. Amino acids: CATSRDRERQPQHF.

The CDR3 DNA reads TGTGCCAGCTCACCACCGATGAACACTGAAGCTTTCTTT. Amino acids: CASSPPMNTEAFF. The V and J genes are TRBV18 and TRBJ1-1, with D unclear. V dropped 0 bases and J dropped 0 bases, with 2 bases sitting between them. CDR3 length equals 13 residues. Germline CDR1 KGHSH, CDR2 LQKENI.

This sequence joins TRBV6-5 and TRBJ1-1; no definite D call. This CDR3 has 13 residues. V lost 5 bases to trimming and J lost 1 base, with 8 bases between them. Per the germline V gene, CDR1 is MNHEY and CDR2 is SVGAGI. CDR3 sequence (DNA): TGTGCCAGCAGTCGGCAGGAGAACACTGAAGCTTTCTTT. This encodes CASSRQENTEAFF.

The chain employs TRBV11-3 and TRBJ2-5; TRBD1 might be the D (7 bases). The CDR3 sequence is 14 residues long. The V end lost 5 bases, the J end lost 3 bases, and 13 bases lay between the germline ends. Germline CDR1 reads SGHNT; CDR2 reads YENEEA. CDR3 in DNA: TGTGCCAGCAGCGTAGCAGGGGGGAAAGAGACCCAGTACTTC. This sequence encodes CASSVAGGKETQYF. Combining the CDR3 with reference TRBV11-3 and TRBJ2-5 gives the whole variable domain EAGVVQSPRYKIIEKKQPVAFWCNPISGHNTLYWYLQNLGQGPELLIRYENEEAVDDSQLPKDRFSAERLKGVDSTLKIQPAELGDSAVYLCASSVAGGKETQYFGPGTRLLVL.

This chain joins TRBV2 and TRBJ2-1; the D is unclear. The CDR3 is 11 amino acids. Trimming left V 0 bases short and J 15 bases short, with 9 bases between. The germline V gene has CDR1 SNHLY and CDR2 FYNNEI. The CDR3 DNA sequence: TGTGCCAGCAGTGAAGCCCCTGAAGGGTTCTTC. Its translation: CASSEAPEGFF.

In its sample, this clone was seen once. The chain links TRBV3-1 (or the pseudogene TRBV3-2) to TRBJ1-4; 8 bases agree with TRBD1. The CDR3 is made up of 16 amino acids. J was trimmed by 3 bases and V by 4 bases; bases with no gene match: 7. Germline CDR1 is LGHDT and CDR2 is YNNKEL (reference sequence). CDR3 amino acids: CASSPIPGGPNEKLFF. CDR3 bases: TGTGCCAGCAGCCCCATCCCAGGGGGCCCTAATGAAAAACTGTTTTTT.

This clone has a single count. The rearrangement links TRBV28 to TRBJ2-3; D remains ambiguous. V was shortened by 6 bases and J by 1 base, with 11 bases between the two germline ends. Germline V CDR1 and CDR2: MDHEN, SYDVKM. There are 14 residues in the CDR3. The CDR3 nucleotides are TGTGCCAGCAGCCCCTGGAGAGGCACAGATACGCAGTATTTT. This encodes CASSPWRGTDTQYF. The entire variable domain, with the rest obtained from reference TRBV28 and TRBJ2-3, is as follows: DVKVTQSSRYLVKRTGEKVFLECVQDMDHENMFWYRQDPGLGLRLIYFSYDVKMKEKGDIPEGYSVSREKKERFSLILESASTNQTSMYLCASSPWRGTDTQYFGPGTRLTVL.

The genes are TRBV6-1 and TRBJ1-5, with D possibly being TRBD1 (5 bases). The CDR3 runs 14 residues. Looked up from germline, CDR1 is MNHNS and CDR2 is SASEGT. V was shortened by 2 bases and J by 5 bases, with 10 bases between the two germline ends. CDR3 sequence reads: CASSERGLYQPQHF. CDR3 DNA sequence: TGTGCCAGCAGTGAAAGGGGTCTCTATCAGCCCCAGCATTTT.

This clone has more than one count but fewer than ten. The chain couples TRBV7-9 to TRBJ1-1; maybe TRBD1 (6 bases). CDR3 size: 15 residues. V gave up 5 bases and J gave up 4 bases, with 17 bases separating them. Per germline, CDR1 SEHNR and CDR2 FQNEAQ (reference sequence). This CDR3 is CASSPQQGRITEAFF. The CDR3, as DNA: TGTGCCAGCAGCCCTCAACAGGGTCGGATCACTGAAGCTTTCTTT. Full variable domain (remainder filled in from reference TRBV7-9 and TRBJ1-1): DTGVSQNPRHKITKRGQNVTFRCDPISEHNRLYWYRQTLGQGPEFLTYFQNEAQLEKSRLLSDRFSAERPKGSFSTLEIQRTEQGDSAMYLCASSPQQGRITEAFFGQGTRLTVV.

The chain recombines TRBV5-4 with TRBJ2-7, with 8 bases aligning to TRBD2. J was trimmed by 6 bases and V by 0 bases; bases with no gene match: 23. This CDR3 is 20 amino acids long. Per the germline V gene, CDR1 is SGHNT and CDR2 is YYREEE (reference sequence). CDR3 sequence: CASSLGLMWREELSMGEQYF. The CDR3 coding sequence is TGTGCCAGCAGCTTGGGACTGATGTGGCGGGAGGAACTATCTATGGGCGAGCAGTACTTC.

This chain links TRBV6-5 with TRBJ1-2, with D possibly matching TRBD1 (6 bases). The CDR3 has 15 residues. Trimming took 2 bases from V and 6 from J, leaving 16 bases between them. Germline CDR1 and CDR2: MNHEY and SVGAGI. The CDR3 reads CASSYDHPTGNGYTF. The CDR3 DNA is TGTGCCAGCAGTTACGACCACCCCACAGGGAATGGCTACACCTTC.

J is TRBJ1-1 and V is TRBV5-4; D is unclear. Trimming cost V 0 bases and J 0 bases, with 12 bases left between them. CDR3 length: 16 residues. Per the germline V gene, CDR1 is SGHNT and CDR2 is YYREEE (reference sequence). CDR3 nucleotides: TGTGCCAGCAGCTTGGCCTCCGGGAACATGAACACTGAAGCTTTCTTT. Protein: CASSLASGNMNTEAFF.

The CDR3 here is CASSSPSSGSYEQYF. In nucleotides, the CDR3 is TGCGCCAGCAGCTCCCCGAGTAGCGGGAGCTACGAGCAGTACTTC. The rearrangement links TRBV5-1 to TRBJ2-7; 9 positions match TRBD2. J lost 3 bases, V lost 3 bases, and 7 bases had no gene match. This CDR3 has 15 residues. Germline V lookup: CDR1 SGHRS, CDR2 YFSETQ. The full variable domain, its missing parts supplied by reference TRBV5-1 and TRBJ2-7, is KAGVTQTPRYLIKTRGQQVTLSCSPISGHRSVSWYQQTPGQGLQFLFEYFSETQRNKGNFPGRFSGRQFSNSRSEMNVSTLELGDSALYLCASSSPSSGSYEQYFGPGTRLTVT.

This chain links TRBV28 with TRBJ2-1, with 15 bases lining up with TRBD2. The germline V gene has CDR1 MDHEN and CDR2 SYDVKM. The CDR3 is 16 amino acids. Germline trimming cut 6 bases from V and 7 bases from J; bases unmatched to any gene: 7. CDR3 in amino acids: CASRLGLAGGLNEQFF. The CDR3 nucleotides read TGTGCCAGCAGACTCGGACTAGCGGGAGGGCTGAATGAGCAGTTCTTC.

The chain has TRBV9 and TRBJ2-3; 7 nucleotides match TRBD2. Unmatched junction bases numbered 7, after V lost 4 bases and J lost 2 bases. The germline gives CDR1 SGDLS, CDR2 YYNGEE. This CDR3 is 15 amino acids long. The CDR3 sequence: CASSPSGLSTDTQYF. The CDR3 coding sequence is TGTGCCAGCAGCCCATCGGGACTATCCACAGATACGCAGTATTTT.